Presented here are 29 T cell receptor beta chains from one specimen sequenced in a study of tumor-infiltrating lymphocytes in primary liver carcinoma. The template, 500 ng total RNA, yielded TCR beta cDNA made with a constant-region primer. Employing slightly modified ARM-PCR, three nested multiplex PCR rounds were run, and these gave rise to the TCR beta libraries. In the first two PCR rounds, TRBV1-TRBV30 forward primers were paired with a C-beta reverse primer, and each round lasted about 9 cycles. TCRdb redid the calling of the multiplex PCR reads with MiXCR, one entry per CDR3 protein. The sample shows some 190,000 distinct CDR3 sequences, roughly three fifths of them seen only once. Blood RNA originated from unsorted whole blood, with germline DNA additionally extracted. What was sequenced was peripheral blood. These receptors originate from a man aged 35 to 55 with primary liver carcinoma and hepatitis B virus infection.

This chain joins TRBV6-1 and TRBJ2-7; the D gene is possibly TRBD2 (6 bases). Germline V gene sequence: CDR1 MNHNS, CDR2 SASEGT. The CDR3 is 15 residues long. The V end lost 3 bases, the J end lost 3 bases, and 15 bases lay between the germline ends. This chain's CDR3 is CASSEYTWTIYEQYF. The CDR3 bases are TGTGCCAGCAGTGAGTACACCTGGACTATCTACGAGCAGTACTTC.

CDR3 residues: CASSLVPGAGNTIYF. Here the CDR3 DNA reads TGTGCCAGCAGCTTAGTCCCAGGGGCTGGAAACACCATATATTTT. The chain couples TRBV7-8 to TRBJ1-3; D is perhaps TRBD1 (6 bases). The CDR3 loop spans 15 amino acids. Germline lookup yields CDR1 SGHVS and CDR2 FQNEAQ. V was trimmed by 1 base and J by 2 bases, leaving 9 bases between them.

The gene calls are TRBV29-1 and TRBJ2-1, with 7 bases identical to TRBD2. After removal of 4 bases from V and 3 bases from J, the junction contained 6 bases not matched to a gene. The CDR3 contains 14 residues. The germline V gene has CDR1 SQVTM and CDR2 ANQGSEA. The CDR3 DNA is TGCAGCGTTGGTTCCGGCGGGGGCTACAATGAGCAGTTCTTC. Protein product: CSVGSGGGYNEQFF.

This clonotype was seen a few times. CDR3 sequence: CASSPPGGAFF. The CDR3 DNA reads TGTGCCAGCAGCCCTCCGGGAGGAGCTTTCTTT. The chain links TRBV12-3 or TRBV12-4 to TRBJ1-1, with unresolved D. The V end lost 6 bases, the J end lost 10 bases, and 12 bases lay between the germline ends. This CDR3 spans 11 amino acids.

The chain links TRBV10-3 to TRBJ2-1, with 8 positions matching TRBD2. There are 14 residues in the CDR3. V dropped 10 bases and J dropped 8; count of bases not matched to a gene: 13. From germline, CDR1 is ENHRY and CDR2 SYGVKD. The CDR3 region is CASLGGRGADEQFF. CDR3 coding DNA: TGTGCCAGTTTGGGGGGGCGGGGGGCCGATGAGCAGTTCTTC.

This chain links TRBV24-1 with TRBJ2-7; 7 nucleotides align to TRBD2. Looked up from germline, CDR1 is KGHDR and CDR2 is SFDVKD. The CDR3 runs 16 residues. Germline trimming cut 3 bases from V and 5 bases from J; bases unmatched to any gene: 12. The chain's CDR3 is CATSDPHSGGSDEQYF. The CDR3 region has the DNA TGTGCCACCAGTGATCCGCACTCGGGCGGGAGCGACGAGCAGTACTTC.

As to this clonotype: A much larger clone differs from this one at a single base, so this may be a read error. The chain is built from TRBV11-2 and TRBJ1-5; no reliable D call. The CDR3 consists of 14 residues. Germline CDR1 reads SGHAT; CDR2 reads FQNNGV. The CDR3 sequence: CAISSRPGNQPQHF. Written as DNA, the CDR3 is TGTGCCATCAGCTCCCGGCCCGGGAATCAGCCCCAGCATTTT.

This clonotype was counted a few times. Written as DNA, the CDR3 is TGTGCCAGCACTTCGAGATCCCCTTCGGATGAGCAGTTCTTC. Its protein is CASTSRSPSDEQFF. V is TRBV6-5 and J is TRBJ2-1; D unresolved. This CDR3 comprises 14 residues. Trimming left V 7 bases short and J 8 bases short, with 18 bases between. The germline V gene encodes CDR1 MNHEY and CDR2 SVGAGI.

This clonotype has only a few counts. This chain connects TRBV6-1 to TRBJ2-7, with D tentatively TRBD1 or TRBD2 (5 bases each). CDR1 MNHNS and CDR2 SASEGT come from the germline V gene. V lost 6 bases, J lost 6 bases, and 18 bases lay in between. There are 14 residues in the CDR3. The CDR3: CASRGTGRGSEQYF. The CDR3, as DNA: TGTGCCAGCAGGGGGACGGGACGTGGGAGCGAGCAGTACTTC.

This sequence joins TRBV7-8 and TRBJ2-5; D tentatively fits TRBD1 or TRBD2 (6 bases each). The ends were cut back, 5 bases at V and 4 bases at J, with 17 bases in the middle. The CDR3 totals 15 residues. Germline lookup yields CDR1 SGHVS and CDR2 FQNEAQ. The CDR3 reads CASSPVGGRPETQYF. Written as DNA, the CDR3 is TGTGCCAGCAGCCCCGTGGGGGGCCGACCAGAGACCCAGTACTTC.

V gene TRBV11-2 combines with J gene TRBJ2-1; no firm D call. CDR1 and CDR2 from the germline V gene are SGHAT and FQNNGV. Between the trimmed V and J ends, which lost 10 bases and 7 bases, there was a span of 17 bases. The CDR3 extends over 13 amino acids. CDR3 in amino acids: CATNSSSLNEQFF. The CDR3, as DNA: TGTGCCACCAACTCCAGTAGCTTGAATGAGCAGTTCTTC.

Worth noting for this clonotype: Since a much larger clone is just one base distant, this may be a read error. V and J are TRBV11-2 and TRBJ2-7; D is ambiguous. CDR3 length: 11 amino acids. Germline V gene sequence: CDR1 SGHAT, CDR2 FQNNGV. Written as DNA, the CDR3 is TGTGCCAACAGCTTATTTGACGAGCAGTACTTC. Residues: CANSLFDEQYF.

This clonotype was picked up many times. The genes are TRBV29-1 and TRBJ2-1; 13 bases agree with TRBD2. Germline CDR1 is SQVTM and CDR2 is ANQGSEA. There are 14 residues in the CDR3. Trimming cost V 6 bases and J 9 bases; bases outside gene matches: 8. The CDR3 reads CSVPGTSGIIEQFF. CDR3 nucleotide sequence: TGCAGCGTACCCGGGACTAGCGGGATAATTGAGCAGTTCTTC.

This rearrangement joins TRBV6-6 to TRBJ2-3, with a tentative D call TRBD2 (5 bases). Per germline, CDR1 MNHNY and CDR2 SVGAGI (reference sequence). V was pared by 4 bases and J by 0 bases, with 11 bases between. The CDR3 consists of 15 residues. The CDR3 here is CASSSYSVSTDTQYF. CDR3 coding DNA: TGTGCCAGCAGTTCGTATAGCGTAAGCACAGATACGCAGTATTTT.

This chain connects TRBV5-1 to TRBJ2-1; 8 bases map to TRBD2. Germline trimming cut 4 bases from V and 5 bases from J; bases unmatched to any gene: 8. This CDR3 spans 15 amino acids. The germline gives CDR1 SGHRS, CDR2 YFSETQ. The CDR3 sequence is CASSPGGVSDNEQFF. The CDR3 DNA reads TGCGCCAGCAGCCCGGGGGGGGTGAGCGACAATGAGCAGTTCTTC.

The V gene is TRBV6-5, the J gene TRBJ2-1, with a possible D match to TRBD2 (5 bases). Trimming left V 2 bases short and J 9 bases short, with 11 bases between. CDR1 MNHEY and CDR2 SVGAGI come from the germline V gene. This CDR3 has 13 amino acids. Written as DNA, the CDR3 is TGTGCCAGCAGTTACGAAGGGAGTGGTGAGCAGTTCTTC. Protein sequence: CASSYEGSGEQFF.

In the case of this clonotype: This clone may be a read error of a much larger clone one base away. This chain joins TRBV12-3 or TRBV12-4 and TRBJ2-7, with 7 bases fitting TRBD1. This CDR3 comprises 12 residues. Germline trimming cut 4 bases from V and 7 bases from J; bases unmatched to any gene: 4. CDR3 in DNA: TGTGCCAGCAGTTCTAACAGGGGAGAGCAGTACTTC. As protein: CASSSNRGEQYF.

This clonotype has only a few counts. The V call is TRBV7-8, the J call TRBJ2-7; 9 bases line up with TRBD1. V lost 7 bases and J lost 6; bases outside the gene matches: 22. This CDR3 spans 18 amino acids. CDR1 SGHVS and CDR2 FQNEAQ come from the germline V gene. DNA of the CDR3: TGTGCCAGCATCCGCACCCCATTCAACAGGGGGCTTTTCGGCGAGCAGTACTTC. Its protein is CASIRTPFNRGLFGEQYF. Full variable domain (missing parts from reference TRBV7-8 and TRBJ2-7): GAGVSQSPRYKVAKRGQDVALRCDPISGHVSLFWYQQALGQGPEFLTYFQNEAQLDKSGLPSDRFFAERPEGSVSTLKIQRTQQEDSAVYLCASIRTPFNRGLFGEQYFGPGTRLTVT.

The chain joins TRBV4-1 to TRBJ2-3, with 9 bases lining up with TRBD2. Trimming cost V 1 base and J 3 bases; bases outside gene matches: 8. The CDR3 loop spans 17 amino acids. Germline V gene sequence: CDR1 MGHRA, CDR2 YSYEKL. This CDR3 reads CASSQGVLSGRTDTQYF. The CDR3 bases are TGCGCCAGCAGCCAAGGGGTTCTAAGCGGGAGGACAGATACGCAGTATTTT.

This clonotype was observed a few times. The chain is built from TRBV5-5 and TRBJ1-2, with TRBD1 matching 8 bases. J was trimmed by 6 bases and V by 5 bases; bases with no gene match: 6. There are 13 residues in the CDR3. From germline, CDR1 is SGHKS and CDR2 YYEKEE (reference sequence). CDR3 amino acids: CASSPQGADGYTF. DNA for the CDR3: TGTGCCAGCAGTCCCCAGGGGGCGGATGGCTACACCTTC. The full variable domain, completed using reference TRBV5-5 and TRBJ1-2, is DAGVTQSPTHLIKTRGQQVTLRCSPISGHKSVSWYQQVLGQGPQFIFQYYEKEERGRGNFPDRFSARQFPNYSSELNVNALLLGDSALYLCASSPQGADGYTFGSGTRLTVV.

Concerning this clonotype itself: At one of its ends the junction is not consistent with the germline gene, which may arise from a read error. V usage is TRBV30 and J usage is TRBJ2-6, with D tentatively TRBD1 (6 bases). The length of the CDR3 is 18 residues. Germline V gene data show CDR1 as GTSNPN and CDR2 as SVGIG (reference sequence). The CDR3 DNA sequence: TGTGTCTGGAGTAACTCTAGGGGGTCAGGGACTGGGGCCAACGTCCTGACTTTC. Its translation: CVWSNSRGSGTGANVLTF.

This clonotype was picked up a small number of times. This chain joins TRBV5-7 and TRBJ2-1, with 15 bases that match TRBD2. TRBV5-7 is an ORF; its function is uncertain. V gave up 4 bases and J gave up 8 bases; unmatched junction bases: 13. The CDR3 length is 18 residues. The DNA of the CDR3 is TGTGCCAGCAGCACCAGGACTAGCGGGAGGGCCAGGGGCGATGAGCAGTTCTTC. Residues: CASSTRTSGRARGDEQFF.

This clonotype was observed a few times. The CDR3 is CASSHFQAGQEQFF. For the CDR3, the DNA is TGCGCCAGCAGCCACTTTCAAGCGGGACAGGAGCAGTTCTTC. The gene calls are TRBV4-1 and TRBJ2-1, with D perhaps being TRBD1 or TRBD2 (7 bases each). CDR1 MGHRA and CDR2 YSYEKL come from the germline V gene. V gave up 3 bases and J gave up 10 bases, with 16 bases separating them. The CDR3 consists of 14 residues.

For the CDR3, the DNA is TGTGCCAGCAGCTTACAGGGGGCTAAAAACATTCAGTACTTC. It encodes CASSLQGAKNIQYF. V and J are TRBV7-9 and TRBJ2-4, with 8 positions matching TRBD1. Unmatched junction bases numbered 1, after V lost 2 bases and J lost 4 bases. Per the germline V gene, CDR1 is SEHNR and CDR2 is FQNEAQ (reference sequence). This CDR3 has 14 amino acids.

On this clonotype itself: The junction and the germline gene differ at one end; a read error may be behind it. V usage is TRBV14 and J usage is TRBJ1-1; 8 bases match TRBD1. The CDR3 sequence is 15 residues long. Germline values: CDR1 SGHDN, CDR2 FVKESK. The CDR3 bases are TGTGTCAGCAGTCGGCGGCTGACAGGGGCCCTTGAAGCTTTCTTT. Protein product: CVSSRRLTGALEAFF.

This clonotype was detected only once. A much more abundant neighbour one base away suggests this may be a read error. V is TRBV29-1 and J is TRBJ1-1, with D possibly being TRBD1 (5 bases). The CDR3 consists of 11 residues. Germline V gene data show CDR1 as SQVTM and CDR2 as ANQGSEA. CDR3 loop: CRVGGNTEAFF. CDR3 nucleotide sequence: TGCAGGGTTGGGGGAAACACTGAAGCTTTCTTT.

Of note for this clonotype: A much larger clone lies a single base off, so this may be a read error. This chain joins TRBV12-3 or TRBV12-4 and TRBJ1-6, with a tentative D call TRBD1 (6 bases). CDR3 length: 14 amino acids. The CDR3 is CASSPGRGTRPLYF. Here the CDR3 DNA reads TGTGCCAGCAGCCCTGGAAGGGGGACACGACCCCTCTACTTT.

This clonotype was counted a few times. The chain couples TRBV11-2 to TRBJ2-7; the D is unclear. The V end lost 2 bases, the J end lost 10 bases, and 15 bases lay between the germline ends. The CDR3 totals 13 residues. Germline V lookup: CDR1 SGHAT, CDR2 FQNNGV. This chain's CDR3 is CASSLTDGVYQYF. CDR3 bases: TGTGCCAGCAGCTTAACCGACGGAGTCTACCAGTACTTC.

This chain joins TRBV4-2 and TRBJ1-5; D not resolved. This CDR3 has 14 amino acids. V was clipped by 10 bases and J by 7 bases, with 20 bases between them. Germline CDR1 LGHNA, CDR2 YNFKEQ. DNA of the CDR3: TGTGCCAACAGTCAAATAGAGACGCGGCAGCCCCAGCATTTT. It encodes CANSQIETRQPQHF.